Listed here is a single TCR beta chain. Its specificity is not known. Looked up from germline, CDR1 is ENHRY and CDR2 is SYGVKD. This CDR3 spans 16 amino acids. The V end was cut by 5 bases, the J end by 1 base, with 18 bases between. Sequencing used immunoSEQ multiplex PCR; TCRdb keeps in-frame clones, though not all of them. The repertoire consists of around 180,000 clones, with about 83% occurring once and the leading ten covering approximately 1.5%. The entry originates in a study of cytomegalovirus exposure and HLA in healthy donors. Findings and limits, study-wide: According to a subsequent analysis, TCR clusters identified in the first cohort showed a tendency to co-occur across the approximately 110 validation repertoires. Reportedly, diagnosis of cytomegalovirus status by the classifier showed high specificity and sensitivity. The investigators catalogued 164 TCR beta chains as cytomegalovirus-associated. Specificity of three CMV-associated chains for CMV antigens was verified in vitro.

Material: PBMCs. The sequence was collected from a woman aged 18-29 years in good health and CMV-seronegative. The chain employs TRBV10-3 and TRBJ2-7, with D maybe TRBD1 (6 bases). The CDR3 nucleotides are TGTGCCATCAGTTCTGACAGGATCGAAAGTTCCTACGAGCAGTACTTC. It codes for CAISSDRIESSYEQYF.